A selection of T cell receptor beta chains follows, all from one sample in a study of cytomegalovirus exposure and HLA in healthy donors. Assay: immunoSEQ multiplex PCR; the TCRdb copy retains only in-frame clones and omits some. The sample gives roughly 120,000 clones, roughly 69% of which show up once; about 2% is in the top ten. Material for sequencing was PBMCs. These TCRs come from a woman between 25 and 40 years old in good health and CMV-seronegative. The CDR3 runs from the conserved cysteine through the conserved F or W. D genes are given only for firm matches. A clone size is listed for some rows: how often the clone was seen (once, few, many), or a class if it is expanded.

d_call	clone_size	j_call	v_call	cdr3_nt	cdr3_aa
TRBD2	few	TRBJ2-1	TRBV7-2	TGTGCCAGCAGCTTAGCTAGCGGGAGGCAGAATGAGCAGTTCTTC	CASSLASGRQNEQFF
TRBD2	.	TRBJ2-3	TRBV19	TGTGCCAGTAGTGGACTAGCGGGAGGGCCGGGGGGAGAGGCAGATACGCAGTATTTT	CASSGLAGGPGGEADTQYF
.	.	TRBJ1-1	TRBV4-1	TGCGCCAGCAGCGCACCCGACAGGTATTGGGAAGCTTTCTTT	CASSAPDRYWEAFF
TRBD1	few	TRBJ1-2	TRBV6-5	TGTGCCAGCAGCACCTGGACAGGGGGCTATGGCTACACCTTC	CASSTWTGGYGYTF
.	.	TRBJ1-5	TRBV6-6	TGTGCCAGCAGTTACTCTACGGGGGAAACTCAGCCCCAGCATTTT	CASSYSTGETQPQHF
.	few	TRBJ1-1	TRBV5-4	TGTGCCAGCAGCTTGGCGGGACTGATCACTGAAGCTTTCTTT	CASSLAGLITEAFF
.	.	TRBJ1-1	TRBV7-8	TGTGCCAGCAGCGGGCAGGGATTCATGAACACTGAAGCTTTCTTT	CASSGQGFMNTEAFF
.	.	TRBJ1-5	TRBV5-5	TGTGCCAGCAGCTTGGCAGGCTTCCAGCCGGGATGGAGCAATCAGCCCCAGCATTTT	CASSLAGFQPGWSNQPQHF
TRBD1	.	TRBJ2-1	TRBV30	TGTGCCTGGAATCGGGACAGGCACAATGAGCAGTTCTTC	CAWNRDRHNEQFF
TRBD2	.	TRBJ2-3	TRBV5-1	TGCGCCAGCAGCCTAGCGGGAGGGCCGTCAGATACGCAGTATTTT	CASSLAGGPSDTQYF
.	.	TRBJ1-3	TRBV28	TGTGCCAGCAGTTTCACAAGGACAAAGGGAAACACCATATATTTT	CASSFTRTKGNTIYF
.	.	TRBJ1-1	TRBV2	TGTGCCAGCAGTGACGGGGAGGGCACTGAAGCTTTCTTT	CASSDGEGTEAFF
TRBD1	once	TRBJ1-4	TRBV2	TGTGCCAGCGCGCAGCAGGGACAGGGTAATGAAAAACTGTTTTTT	CASAQQGQGNEKLFF
TRBD1	.	TRBJ1-4	TRBV19	TGTGCCAGTAGGGCACAACAGGGGGAAAAACTGTTTTTT	CASRAQQGEKLFF
TRBD1	.	TRBJ1-1	TRBV28	TGTGCCAGCATTCTATGGGGCCGGACAGGGGCCACTGAAGCTTTCTTT	CASILWGRTGATEAFF
.	few	TRBJ2-4	TRBV7-9	TGTGCCAGCAGCACCGCTCAGGGAGCCAAAAACATTCAGTACTTC	CASSTAQGAKNIQYF
.	.	TRBJ1-4	TRBV14	TGTGCCAGCAGCCAAGATCGGAGGGCTAATGAAAAACTGTTTTTT	CASSQDRRANEKLFF
.	.	TRBJ2-3	TRBV21-1	TGTGCCAGCAGCAAAGGGGGATTTCTAGCGGGAGGGTGGGGAGGCACAGATACGCAGTATTTT	CASSKGGFLAGGWGGTDTQYF
.	.	TRBJ1-1	TRBV28	TGTGCCAGCACCAATCAGGGTAGTGGGGCTTTCTTT	CASTNQGSGAFF
TRBD1	.	TRBJ2-7	TRBV4-3	TGCGCCAGCAGCCAAGATATAGGGATCGGGACAGTTAACTTC	CASSQDIGIGTVNF
TRBD1	.	TRBJ1-2	TRBV10-3	TGTGCCATCAGGGCGACAGGGATCGATGGCTACACCTTC	CAIRATGIDGYTF
TRBD1	.	TRBJ1-5	TRBV19	TGTGCCAGTAGTATGCGGACAGGGGTGGGCAATCAGCCCCAGCATTTT	CASSMRTGVGNQPQHF
.	.	TRBJ1-2	TRBV6-1	TGTGCCAGCAGTGAATACAGAGCTAACTATGGCTACACCTTC	CASSEYRANYGYTF
.	.	TRBJ1-4	TRBV11-2	TGTGCCAGCAGCTTGGGTACAGGGAGATTGGAAAAACTGTTTTTT	CASSLGTGRLEKLFF
TRBD2	.	TRBJ2-2	TRBV6-5	TGTGCCAGCAGCCTAGCGGGAGAAACCGGGGAGCTGTTTTTT	CASSLAGETGELFF
.	.	TRBJ2-7	TRBV11-1	TGTGCCAGCAGCTCCCGGGACACCTACGAGCAGTACTTC	CASSSRDTYEQYF
TRBD1	.	TRBJ1-2	TRBV10-3	TGTGCCATCAGGGGGGACAGGGGCGAAGGCTACACCTTC	CAIRGDRGEGYTF
TRBD2	.	TRBJ2-1	TRBV5-4	TGTGCCAGCAGCTCTCGACTAGCGGGGGCGAATGAGCAGTTCTTC	CASSSRLAGANEQFF
TRBD2	.	TRBJ2-5	TRBV5-4	TGTGCCAGCAGCTCGGGACTAGCGGGTACAGAGACCCAGTACTTC	CASSSGLAGTETQYF
.	.	TRBJ1-1	TRBV15	TGTGCCACCAGCAGAAACCTAGACCTGGGGGCGAACACTGAAGCTTTCTTT	CATSRNLDLGANTEAFF
TRBD1	.	TRBJ1-6	TRBV6-1	TGTGCCAGCAGTGAAATGGACAGGGGTTATAATTCACCCCTCCACTTT	CASSEMDRGYNSPLHF
TRBD1	few	TRBJ2-2	TRBV7-9	TGTGCCAGCAGAGCTACAGGGGGCTCATCTTTTTCCGGGGAGCTGTTTTTT	CASRATGGSSFSGELFF
.	once	TRBJ1-2	TRBV29-1	TGCAGCGTTGTTTTTGGGGACACTAACTATGGCTACACCTTC	CSVVFGDTNYGYTF
TRBD1	.	TRBJ2-7	TRBV2	TGTGCCAGCAGCGACCTGTTTCCAGGGGGCTCCTACGAGCAGTACTTC	CASSDLFPGGSYEQYF
.	.	TRBJ1-4	TRBV11-2	TGTGCCAGCAGCTTAGGGGTGGGCGGGGCGAGTGAAAAACTGTTTTTT	CASSLGVGGASEKLFF
TRBD1	.	TRBJ2-2	TRBV14	TGTGCCAGCAGCCCGACGACAGGGGGGGACACCGGGGAGCTGTTTTTT	CASSPTTGGDTGELFF
TRBD1	.	TRBJ2-7	TRBV9	TGTGCCAGCAGCGTAGCTCCGGGACAGAGATCCTACGAGCAGTACTTC	CASSVAPGQRSYEQYF
.	few	TRBJ1-2	TRBV27	TGTGCCAGCAGTTTCCGGGGGGGCTATGGCTACACCTTC	CASSFRGGYGYTF
.	few	TRBJ1-5	TRBV2	TGTGCCAGCAGTCCAGACACTAATCAGCCCCAGCATTTT	CASSPDTNQPQHF
.	.	TRBJ2-3	TRBV20-1	TGCAGTGCCTTTACAGATACGCAGTATTTT	CSAFTDTQYF
TRBD1	.	TRBJ2-7	TRBV28	TGTGCCAGCAGCGCAGCCTCGGGACAGGGATCCTACGAGCAGTACTTC	CASSAASGQGSYEQYF